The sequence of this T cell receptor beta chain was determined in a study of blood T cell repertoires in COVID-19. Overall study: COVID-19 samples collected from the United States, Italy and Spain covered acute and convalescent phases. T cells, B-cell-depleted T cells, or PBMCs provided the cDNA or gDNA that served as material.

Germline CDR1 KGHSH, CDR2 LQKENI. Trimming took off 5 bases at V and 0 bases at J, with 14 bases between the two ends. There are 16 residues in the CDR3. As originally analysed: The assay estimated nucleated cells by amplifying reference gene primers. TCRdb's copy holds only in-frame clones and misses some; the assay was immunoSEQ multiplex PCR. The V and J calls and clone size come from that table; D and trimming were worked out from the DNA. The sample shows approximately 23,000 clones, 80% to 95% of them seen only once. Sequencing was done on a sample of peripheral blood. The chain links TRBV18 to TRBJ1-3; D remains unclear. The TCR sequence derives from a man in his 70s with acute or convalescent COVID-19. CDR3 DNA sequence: TGTGCCAGCTCATTACAACAGATTTCCTCTGGAAACACCATATATTTT. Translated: CASSLQQISSGNTIYF.